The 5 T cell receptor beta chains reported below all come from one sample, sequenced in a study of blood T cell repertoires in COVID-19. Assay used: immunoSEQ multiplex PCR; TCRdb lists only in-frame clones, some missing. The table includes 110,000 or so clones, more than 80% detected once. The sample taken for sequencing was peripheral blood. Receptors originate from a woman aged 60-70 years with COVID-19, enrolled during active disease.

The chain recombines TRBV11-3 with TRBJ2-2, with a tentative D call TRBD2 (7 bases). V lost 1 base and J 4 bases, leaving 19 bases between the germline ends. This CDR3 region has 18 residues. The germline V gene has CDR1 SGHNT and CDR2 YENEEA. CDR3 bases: TGTGCCAGCAGCTTAGGAGGGAGGGCACAGGGTGGCACCGGGGAGCTGTTTTTT. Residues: CASSLGGRAQGGTGELFF.

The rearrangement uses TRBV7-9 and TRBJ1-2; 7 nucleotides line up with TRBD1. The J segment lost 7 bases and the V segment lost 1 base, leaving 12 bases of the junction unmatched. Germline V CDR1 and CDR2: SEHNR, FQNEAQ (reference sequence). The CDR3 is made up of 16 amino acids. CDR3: CASSLVGPGGSFGYTF. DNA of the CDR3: TGTGCCAGCAGCTTAGTGGGGCCAGGGGGATCATTTGGCTACACCTTC.

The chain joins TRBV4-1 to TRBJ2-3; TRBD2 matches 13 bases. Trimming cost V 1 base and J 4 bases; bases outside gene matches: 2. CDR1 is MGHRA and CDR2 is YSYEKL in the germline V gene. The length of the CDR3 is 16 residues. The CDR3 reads CASSQGTSGGSDTQYF. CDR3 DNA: TGCGCCAGCAGCCAAGGGACTAGCGGGGGCTCAGATACGCAGTATTTT.

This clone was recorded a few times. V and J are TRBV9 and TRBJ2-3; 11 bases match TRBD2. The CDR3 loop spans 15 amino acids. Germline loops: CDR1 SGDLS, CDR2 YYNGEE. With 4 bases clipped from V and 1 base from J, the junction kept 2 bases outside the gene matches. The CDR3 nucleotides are TGTGCCAGCAGCATACTAGCGGGGGGCACAGATACGCAGTATTTT. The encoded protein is CASSILAGGTDTQYF.

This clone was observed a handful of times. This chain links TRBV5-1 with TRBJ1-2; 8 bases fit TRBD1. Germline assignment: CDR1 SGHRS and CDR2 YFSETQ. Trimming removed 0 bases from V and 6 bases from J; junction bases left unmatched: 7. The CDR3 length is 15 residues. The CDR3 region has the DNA TGCGCCAGCAGCTTGGTAAGGACAGGGTCCGATGGCTACACCTTC. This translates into CASSLVRTGSDGYTF.